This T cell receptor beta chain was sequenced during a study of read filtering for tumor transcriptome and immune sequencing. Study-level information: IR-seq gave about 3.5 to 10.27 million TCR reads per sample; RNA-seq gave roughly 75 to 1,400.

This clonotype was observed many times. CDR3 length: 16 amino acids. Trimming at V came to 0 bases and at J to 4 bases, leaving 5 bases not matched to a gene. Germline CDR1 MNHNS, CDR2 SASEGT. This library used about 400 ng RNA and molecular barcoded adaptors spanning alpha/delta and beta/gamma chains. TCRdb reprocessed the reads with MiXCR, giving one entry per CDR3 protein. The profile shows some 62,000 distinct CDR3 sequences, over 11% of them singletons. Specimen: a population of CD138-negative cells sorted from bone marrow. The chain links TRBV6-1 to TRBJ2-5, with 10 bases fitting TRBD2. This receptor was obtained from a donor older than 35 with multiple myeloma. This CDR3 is CASSEALLAGVETQYF. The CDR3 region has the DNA TGTGCCAGCAGTGAAGCGCTCCTAGCGGGAGTAGAGACCCAGTACTTC.